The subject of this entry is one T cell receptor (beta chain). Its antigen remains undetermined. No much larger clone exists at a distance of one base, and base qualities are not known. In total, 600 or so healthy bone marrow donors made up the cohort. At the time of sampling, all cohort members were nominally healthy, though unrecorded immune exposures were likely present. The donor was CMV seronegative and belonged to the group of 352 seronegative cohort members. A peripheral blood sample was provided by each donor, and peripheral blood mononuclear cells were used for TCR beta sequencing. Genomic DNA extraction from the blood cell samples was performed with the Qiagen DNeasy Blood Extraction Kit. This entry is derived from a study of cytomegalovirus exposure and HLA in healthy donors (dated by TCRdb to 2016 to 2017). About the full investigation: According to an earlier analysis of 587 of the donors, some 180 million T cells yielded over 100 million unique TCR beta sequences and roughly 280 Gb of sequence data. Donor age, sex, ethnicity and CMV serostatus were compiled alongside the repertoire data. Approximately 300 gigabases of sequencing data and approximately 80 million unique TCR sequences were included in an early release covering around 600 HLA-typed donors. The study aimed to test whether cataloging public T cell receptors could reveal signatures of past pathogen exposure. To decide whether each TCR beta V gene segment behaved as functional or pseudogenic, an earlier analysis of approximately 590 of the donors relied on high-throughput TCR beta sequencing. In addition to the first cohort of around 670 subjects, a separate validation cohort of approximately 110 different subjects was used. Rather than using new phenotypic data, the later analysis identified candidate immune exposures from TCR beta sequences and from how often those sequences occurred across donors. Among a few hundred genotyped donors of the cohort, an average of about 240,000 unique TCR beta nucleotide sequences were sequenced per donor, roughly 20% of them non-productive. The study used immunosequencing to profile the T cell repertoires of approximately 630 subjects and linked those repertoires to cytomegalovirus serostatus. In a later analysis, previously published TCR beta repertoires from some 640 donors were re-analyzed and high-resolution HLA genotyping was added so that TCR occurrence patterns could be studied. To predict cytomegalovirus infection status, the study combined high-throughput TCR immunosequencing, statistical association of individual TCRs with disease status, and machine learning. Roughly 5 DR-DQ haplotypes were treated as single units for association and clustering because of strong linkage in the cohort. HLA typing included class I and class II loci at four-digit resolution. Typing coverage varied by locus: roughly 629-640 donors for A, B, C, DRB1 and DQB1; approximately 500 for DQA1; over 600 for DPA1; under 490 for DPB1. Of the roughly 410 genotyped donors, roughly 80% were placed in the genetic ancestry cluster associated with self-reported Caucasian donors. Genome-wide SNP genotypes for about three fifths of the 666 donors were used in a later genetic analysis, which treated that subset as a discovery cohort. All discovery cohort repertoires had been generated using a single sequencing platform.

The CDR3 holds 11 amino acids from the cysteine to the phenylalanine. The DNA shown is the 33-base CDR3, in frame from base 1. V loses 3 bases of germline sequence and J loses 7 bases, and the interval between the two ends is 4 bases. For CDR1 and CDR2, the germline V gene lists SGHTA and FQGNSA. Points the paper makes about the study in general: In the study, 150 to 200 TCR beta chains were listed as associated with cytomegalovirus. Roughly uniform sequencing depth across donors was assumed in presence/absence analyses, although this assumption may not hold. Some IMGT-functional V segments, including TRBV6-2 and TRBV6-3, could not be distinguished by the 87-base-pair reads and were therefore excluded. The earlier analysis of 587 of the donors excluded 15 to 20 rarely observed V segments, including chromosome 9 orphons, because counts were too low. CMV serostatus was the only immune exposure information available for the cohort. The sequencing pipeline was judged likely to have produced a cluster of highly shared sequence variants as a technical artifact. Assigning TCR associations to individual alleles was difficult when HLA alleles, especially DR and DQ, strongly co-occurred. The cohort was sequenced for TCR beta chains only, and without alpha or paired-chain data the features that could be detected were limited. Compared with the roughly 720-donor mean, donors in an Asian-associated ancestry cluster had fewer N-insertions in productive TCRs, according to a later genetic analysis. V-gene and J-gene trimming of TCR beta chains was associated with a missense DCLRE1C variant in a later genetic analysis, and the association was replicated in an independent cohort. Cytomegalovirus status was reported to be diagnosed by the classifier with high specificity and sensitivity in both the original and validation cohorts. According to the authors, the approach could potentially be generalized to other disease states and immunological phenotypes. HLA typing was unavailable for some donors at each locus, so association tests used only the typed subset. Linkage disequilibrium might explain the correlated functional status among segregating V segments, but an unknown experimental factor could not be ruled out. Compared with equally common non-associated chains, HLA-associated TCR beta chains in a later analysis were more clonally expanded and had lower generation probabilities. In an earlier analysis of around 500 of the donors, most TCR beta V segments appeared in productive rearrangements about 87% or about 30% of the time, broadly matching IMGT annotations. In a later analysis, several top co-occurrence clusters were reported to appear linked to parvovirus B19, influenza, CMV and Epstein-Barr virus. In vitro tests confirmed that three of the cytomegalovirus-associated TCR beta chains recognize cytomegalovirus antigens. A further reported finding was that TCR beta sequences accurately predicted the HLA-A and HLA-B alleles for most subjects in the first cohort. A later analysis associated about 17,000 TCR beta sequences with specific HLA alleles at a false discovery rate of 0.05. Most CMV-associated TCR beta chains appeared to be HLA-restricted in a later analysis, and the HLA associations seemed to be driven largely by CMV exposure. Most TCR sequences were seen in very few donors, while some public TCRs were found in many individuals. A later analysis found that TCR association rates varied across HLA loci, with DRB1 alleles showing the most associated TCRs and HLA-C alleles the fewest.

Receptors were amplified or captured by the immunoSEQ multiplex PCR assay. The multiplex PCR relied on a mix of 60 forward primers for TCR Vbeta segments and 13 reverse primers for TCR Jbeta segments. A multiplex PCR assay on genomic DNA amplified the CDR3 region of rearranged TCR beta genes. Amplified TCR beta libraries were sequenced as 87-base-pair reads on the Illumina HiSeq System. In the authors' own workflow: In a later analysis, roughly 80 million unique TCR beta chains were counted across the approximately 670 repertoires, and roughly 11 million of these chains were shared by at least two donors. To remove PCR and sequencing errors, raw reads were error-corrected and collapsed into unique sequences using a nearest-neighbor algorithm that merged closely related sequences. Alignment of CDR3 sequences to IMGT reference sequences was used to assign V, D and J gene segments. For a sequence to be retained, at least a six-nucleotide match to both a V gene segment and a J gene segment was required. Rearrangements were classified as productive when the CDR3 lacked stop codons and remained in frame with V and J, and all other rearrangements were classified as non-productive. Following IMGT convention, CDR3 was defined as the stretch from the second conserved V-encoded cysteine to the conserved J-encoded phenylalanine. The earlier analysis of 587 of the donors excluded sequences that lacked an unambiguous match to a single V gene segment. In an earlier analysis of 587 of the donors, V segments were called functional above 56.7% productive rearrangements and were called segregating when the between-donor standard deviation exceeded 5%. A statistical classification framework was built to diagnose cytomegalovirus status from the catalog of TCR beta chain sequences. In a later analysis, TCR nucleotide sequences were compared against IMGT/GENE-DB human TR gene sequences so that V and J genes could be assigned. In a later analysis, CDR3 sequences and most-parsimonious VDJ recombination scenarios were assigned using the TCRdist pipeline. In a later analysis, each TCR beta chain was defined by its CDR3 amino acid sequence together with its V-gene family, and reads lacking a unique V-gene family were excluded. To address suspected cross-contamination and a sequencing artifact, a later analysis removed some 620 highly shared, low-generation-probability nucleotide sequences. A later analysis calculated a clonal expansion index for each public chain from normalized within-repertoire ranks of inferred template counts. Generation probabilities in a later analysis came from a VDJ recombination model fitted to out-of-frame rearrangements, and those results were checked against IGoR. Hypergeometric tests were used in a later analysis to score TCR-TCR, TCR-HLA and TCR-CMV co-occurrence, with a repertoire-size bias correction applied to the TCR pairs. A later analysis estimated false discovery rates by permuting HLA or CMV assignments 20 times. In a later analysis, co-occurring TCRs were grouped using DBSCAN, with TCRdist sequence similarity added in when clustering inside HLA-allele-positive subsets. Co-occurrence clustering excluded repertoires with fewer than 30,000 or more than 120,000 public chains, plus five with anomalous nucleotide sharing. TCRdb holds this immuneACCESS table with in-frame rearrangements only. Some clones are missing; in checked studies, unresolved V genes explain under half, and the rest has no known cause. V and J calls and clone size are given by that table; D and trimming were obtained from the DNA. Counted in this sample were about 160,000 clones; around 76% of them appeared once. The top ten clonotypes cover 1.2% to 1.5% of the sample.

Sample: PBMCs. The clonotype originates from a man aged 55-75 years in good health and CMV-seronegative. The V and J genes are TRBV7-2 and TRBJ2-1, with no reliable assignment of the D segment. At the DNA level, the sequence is TGTGCCAGCAGCTTCTTGAATGAGCAGTTCTTC. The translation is CASSFLNEQFF.